The rows below give T cell receptor beta chains drawn from one sample of a study of response to subunit inactivated influenza vaccine. Using its own MiXCR run on the RT-PCR reads, TCRdb lists one record per CDR3 protein. Of 650,000 to 800,000 distinct CDR3 sequences listed, about a fifth are singletons. The sequencing here drew on PBMCs from blood, taken less than 6 days after vaccination. These receptors all come from a man aged 50 or older who received an inactivated influenza vaccine. Both conserved end residues are part of each CDR3. D genes are given only for firm matches. Size tells how often a clone was seen (once, few, many) or the class of an expanded clone, and some rows leave it out.

d_gene,abundance,v_gene,j_gene,CDR3nt,CDR3aa
NA,few,TRBV20-1,TRBJ2-5,TGCAGTGCTAGAGTGGCTAGCCTTGGGACCCAGTACTTC,CSARVASLGTQYF
TRBD1,NA,TRBV29-1,TRBJ1-4,TGCAGCGTTGAGGGGCTACAGGGGCACCCCACAACTAATGAAAAACTGTTTTTT,CSVEGLQGHPTTNEKLFF
NA,few,TRBV20-1,TRBJ1-5,TGCAGTGCTGGGGGCGCCGGCAATCAGCCCCAGCATTTT,CSAGGAGNQPQHF
TRBD1,few,TRBV30,TRBJ2-4,TGTGCCGGAACCGGGACAGACAAAAACATTCAGTACTTC,CAGTGTDKNIQYF
NA,NA,TRBV6-5,TRBJ1-5,TGTGCCAGCAGTTCCAACTCCCGTGGGGGGGCGAGGAGCAATCAGCCCCAGCATTTT,CASSSNSRGGARSNQPQHF
NA,few,TRBV3-1,TRBJ1-1,TGTGCCAGCAGCCATCACGAGCGGGGAGACACTGAAGCTTTCTTT,CASSHHERGDTEAFF
NA,NA,TRBV7-2,TRBJ1-1,TGTGCCCGCAGCCTCCGTCTACACACTGAAGCTTTCTTT,CARSLRLHTEAFF
NA,many,TRBV29-1,TRBJ2-7,TGCAGCGTCAAGGGCAGGGCGAAGTTCCACGAGCAGTACTTC,CSVKGRAKFHEQYF
TRBD1,many,TRBV4-2,TRBJ2-7,TGTGCCAGCAGCTTACCGACAGGGGCGAACGAGCAGTACTTC,CASSLPTGANEQYF
TRBD1,many,TRBV10-3,TRBJ1-1,TGTGCCTCCCAGGGGACAGGGAACACTGAAGCTTTCTTT,CASQGTGNTEAFF
NA,NA,TRBV20-1,TRBJ2-1,TGCAGTGCTGAGAAAAGGCAAGATGAGCAGTTCTTC,CSAEKRQDEQFF
TRBD1,NA,TRBV5-1,TRBJ1-4,TGCGCCAGCAGCTTGGCCGGGACAGGGATGAATGAAAAACTGTTTTTT,CASSLAGTGMNEKLFF
NA,few,TRBV29-1,TRBJ2-7,TGCAGCGTTGTAGACGGAGCCTACGAGCAGTACTTC,CSVVDGAYEQYF
TRBD2,NA,TRBV20-1,TRBJ2-3,TGCATTGCTTCCCAAAGCGGGGGGTTCACAGATACGCAGTATTTT,CIASQSGGFTDTQYF
TRBD1,few,TRBV6-2/TRBV6-3,TRBJ1-5,TGTGCCAGCAGTTCAAGACAGGGTTATCAGCCCCAGCATTTT,CASSSRQGYQPQHF
NA,NA,TRBV20-1,TRBJ2-1,TGCAGTGCTAGAGACCCAATATTAGCGGTGAGCTCCTACAATGAGCAGTTCTTC,CSARDPILAVSSYNEQFF
NA,NA,TRBV28,TRBJ2-7,TGTGCCAGCCGGGGAGGGGGGCCCTACTCCTCCTACGAGCAGTACTTC,CASRGGGPYSSYEQYF
TRBD2,NA,TRBV9,TRBJ2-5,TGTGCCAGCAGCCTTTCGGGGGGGTTTGGAGAGACCCAGTACTTC,CASSLSGGFGETQYF